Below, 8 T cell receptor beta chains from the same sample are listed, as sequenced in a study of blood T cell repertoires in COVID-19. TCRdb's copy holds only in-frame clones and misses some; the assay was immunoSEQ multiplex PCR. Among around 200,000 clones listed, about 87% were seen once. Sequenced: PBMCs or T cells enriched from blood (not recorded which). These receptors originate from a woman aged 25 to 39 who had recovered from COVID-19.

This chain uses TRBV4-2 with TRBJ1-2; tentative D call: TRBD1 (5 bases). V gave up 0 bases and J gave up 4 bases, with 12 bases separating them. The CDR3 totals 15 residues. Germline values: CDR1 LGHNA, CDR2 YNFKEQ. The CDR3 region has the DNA TGTGCCAGCAGCCAAGAAGGCGGGGCGGCCTATGGCTACACCTTC. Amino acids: CASSQEGGAAYGYTF.

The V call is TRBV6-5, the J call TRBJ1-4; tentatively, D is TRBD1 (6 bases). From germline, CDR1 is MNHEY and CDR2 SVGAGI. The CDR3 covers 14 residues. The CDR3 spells CGAGEGSTNEKLFF. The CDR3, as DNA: TGTGGAGCAGGGGAGGGGTCAACTAATGAAAAACTGTTTTTT.

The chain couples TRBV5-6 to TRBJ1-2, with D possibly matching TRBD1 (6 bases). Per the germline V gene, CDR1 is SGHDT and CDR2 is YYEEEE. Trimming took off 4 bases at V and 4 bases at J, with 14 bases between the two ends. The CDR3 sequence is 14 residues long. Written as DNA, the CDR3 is TGTGCCAGCAGCGCGTATGACAGGCCCTATGGCTACACCTTC. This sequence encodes CASSAYDRPYGYTF.

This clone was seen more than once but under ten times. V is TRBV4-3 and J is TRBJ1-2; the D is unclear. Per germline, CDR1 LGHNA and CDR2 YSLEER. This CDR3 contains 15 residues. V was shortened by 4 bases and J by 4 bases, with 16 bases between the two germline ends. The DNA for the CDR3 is TGCGCCAGCAGCCCAGAGCCGGCTAGAATCTATGGCTACACCTTC. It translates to CASSPEPARIYGYTF.

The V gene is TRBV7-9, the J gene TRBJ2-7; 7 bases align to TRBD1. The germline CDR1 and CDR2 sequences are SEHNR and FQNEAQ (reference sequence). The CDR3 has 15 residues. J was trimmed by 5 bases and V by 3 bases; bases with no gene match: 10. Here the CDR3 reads CASSLGTATDNEQYF. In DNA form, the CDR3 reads TGTGCCAGCAGCTTGGGGACAGCCACAGACAACGAGCAGTACTTC. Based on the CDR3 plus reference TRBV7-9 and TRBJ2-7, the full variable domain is DTGVSQNPRHKITKRGQNVTFRCDPISEHNRLYWYRQTLGQGPEFLTYFQNEAQLEKSRLLSDRFSAERPKGSFSTLEIQRTEQGDSAMYLCASSLGTATDNEQYFGPGTRLTVT.

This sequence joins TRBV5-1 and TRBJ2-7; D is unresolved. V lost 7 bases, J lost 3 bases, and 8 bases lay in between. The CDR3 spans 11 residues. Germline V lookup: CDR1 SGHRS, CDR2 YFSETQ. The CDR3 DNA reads TGCGCCAGCCGTACTAACTACGAGCAGTACTTC. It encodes CASRTNYEQYF.

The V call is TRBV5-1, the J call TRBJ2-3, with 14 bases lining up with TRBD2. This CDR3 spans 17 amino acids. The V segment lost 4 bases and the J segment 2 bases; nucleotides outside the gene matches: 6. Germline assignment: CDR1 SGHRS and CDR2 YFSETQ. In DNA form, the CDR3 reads TGCGCCAGCAGCGAGGGACTAGCGGGGGTTTTCACAGATACGCAGTATTTT. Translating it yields CASSEGLAGVFTDTQYF.

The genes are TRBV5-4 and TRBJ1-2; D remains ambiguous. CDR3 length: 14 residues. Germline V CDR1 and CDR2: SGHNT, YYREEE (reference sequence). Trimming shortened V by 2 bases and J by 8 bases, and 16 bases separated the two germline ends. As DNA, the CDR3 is TGTGCCAGCAGCTTAGTCGAGGGAATAGAAGGCTACACCTTC. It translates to CASSLVEGIEGYTF.